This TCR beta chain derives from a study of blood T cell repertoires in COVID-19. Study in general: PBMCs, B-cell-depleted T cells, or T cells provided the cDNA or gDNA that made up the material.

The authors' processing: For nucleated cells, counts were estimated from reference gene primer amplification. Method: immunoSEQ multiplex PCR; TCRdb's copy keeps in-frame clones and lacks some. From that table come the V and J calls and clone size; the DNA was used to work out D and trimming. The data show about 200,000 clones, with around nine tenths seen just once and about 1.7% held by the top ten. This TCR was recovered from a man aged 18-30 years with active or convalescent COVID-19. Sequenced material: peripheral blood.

The DNA of the CDR3 is TGTGCCAGCACCTTAGACAGGAACACTGAAGCTTTCTTT. It translates to CASTLDRNTEAFF. The J gene is TRBJ1-1, the V gene TRBV12-3 or TRBV12-4, with a possible D match to TRBD1 (5 bases). The CDR3 totals 13 residues. The germline V and J ends were trimmed by 7 bases and 1 base, with 10 bases remaining between them.